These 6 T cell receptor beta chains came from one sample sequenced in a study of T cell responses to AZD1222 COVID-19 vaccine. Measured with immunoSEQ multiplex PCR; TCRdb has only the in-frame clones, and not every one. This sample has some 120,000 clones, with approximately 85% found just once. The specimen comprised peripheral blood, sampled on day 0 of AZD1222 vaccination. These receptor sequences come from an adult in good health.

V is TRBV30 and J is TRBJ1-1; D unclear. The CDR3 length is 11 residues. Trimming took off 1 base at V and 9 bases at J, with 9 bases between the two ends. Germline CDR1 is GTSNPN and CDR2 is SVGIG (reference sequence). Written as DNA, the CDR3 is TGTGCCTGGAGTGAGGCACACAAAGCTTTCTTT. Translating gives CAWSEAHKAFF. The entire variable domain, with the rest obtained from reference TRBV30 and TRBJ1-1, is as follows: SQTIHQWPATLVQPVGSPLSLECTVEGTSNPNLYWYRQAAGRGLQLLFYSVGIGQISSEVPQNLSASRPQDRQFILSSKKLLLSDSGFYLCAWSEAHKAFFGQGTRLTVV.

This chain joins TRBV5-5 and TRBJ2-3, with D possibly TRBD1 on 7 matching bases. The CDR3 length is 16 residues. The V gene's germline CDR1 is SGHKS and CDR2 YYEKEE (reference sequence). V dropped 6 bases and J dropped 1 base, with 18 bases sitting between them. CDR3 DNA: TGTGCCAGCACTCAGGGGGGTCGGGGTGGCACAGATACGCAGTATTTT. Translation gives CASTQGGRGGTDTQYF.

This chain connects TRBV27 to TRBJ1-1, with 7 nucleotides matching TRBD1. Germline assignment: CDR1 MNHEY and CDR2 SMNVEV (reference sequence). V shed 6 bases and J 0 bases; nucleotides not matched to a gene: 22. The CDR3 has 20 residues. CDR3 residues: CASRMKHPGQALVMNTEAFF. The CDR3 nucleotides are TGTGCCAGCAGGATGAAGCACCCAGGACAGGCCTTGGTTATGAACACTGAAGCTTTCTTT.

The chain is built from TRBV20-1 and TRBJ1-5; possibly TRBD1 for D (5 bases). The CDR3 runs 16 residues. Trimming stripped 3 bases from V and 3 bases from J, with 18 bases between. Germline CDR1 DFQATT, CDR2 SNEGSKA (reference sequence). The CDR3 loop is CSASGGSVGFNQPQHF. The CDR3, as DNA: TGCAGTGCTAGTGGGGGGTCCGTGGGTTTCAATCAGCCCCAGCATTTT.

The genes are TRBV19 and TRBJ2-1, with D possibly being TRBD2 (6 bases). This CDR3 comprises 15 residues. V lost 7 bases, J lost 0 bases, and 13 bases lay in between. Germline-derived CDR1 and CDR2 are LNHDA and SQIVND (reference sequence). CDR3 in amino acids: CASTRDLLSYNEQFF. The CDR3 DNA sequence: TGTGCCAGTACCCGGGACTTACTCTCCTACAATGAGCAGTTCTTC. The full variable domain, rest sourced from reference TRBV19 and TRBJ2-1, is DGGITQSPKYLFRKEGQNVTLSCEQNLNHDAMYWYRQDPGQGLRLIYYSQIVNDFQKGDIAEGYSVSREKKESFPLTVTSAQKNPTAFYLCASTRDLLSYNEQFFGPGTRLTVL.

The V call is TRBV11-3, the J call TRBJ2-1, with D hard to call. CDR1 and CDR2 from the germline V gene are SGHNT and YENEEA. This CDR3 comprises 12 residues. The V gene lost 0 bases and the J gene lost 9 bases, with 6 bases spanning the gap. The CDR3 region has the DNA TGTGCCAGCAGCTTAGATTCCGCTGAGCAGTTCTTC. Protein sequence: CASSLDSAEQFF.